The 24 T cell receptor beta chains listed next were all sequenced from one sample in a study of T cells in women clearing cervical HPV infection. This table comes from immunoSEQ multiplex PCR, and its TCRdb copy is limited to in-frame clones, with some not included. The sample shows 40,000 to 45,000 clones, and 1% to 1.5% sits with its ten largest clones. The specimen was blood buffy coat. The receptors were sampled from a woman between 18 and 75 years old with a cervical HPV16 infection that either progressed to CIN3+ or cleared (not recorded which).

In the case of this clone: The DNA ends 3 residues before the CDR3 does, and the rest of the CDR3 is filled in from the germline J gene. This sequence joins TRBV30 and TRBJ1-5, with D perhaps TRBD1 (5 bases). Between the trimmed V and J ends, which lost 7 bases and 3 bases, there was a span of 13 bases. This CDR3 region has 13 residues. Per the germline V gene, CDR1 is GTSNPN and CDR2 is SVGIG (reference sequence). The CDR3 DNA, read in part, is TGTGCCTTAGGGCGACAGCTCAATCAGCCC. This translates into CALGRQLNQP. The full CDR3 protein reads CALGRQLNQPQHF.

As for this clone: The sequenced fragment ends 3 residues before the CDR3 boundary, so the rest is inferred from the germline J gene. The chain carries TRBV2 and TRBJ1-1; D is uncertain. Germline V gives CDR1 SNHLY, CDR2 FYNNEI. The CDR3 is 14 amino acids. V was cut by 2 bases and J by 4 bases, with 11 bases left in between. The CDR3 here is CASSERGISTEAFF. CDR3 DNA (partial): TGTGCCAGCAGTGAACGCGGGATTAGCACTGAA.

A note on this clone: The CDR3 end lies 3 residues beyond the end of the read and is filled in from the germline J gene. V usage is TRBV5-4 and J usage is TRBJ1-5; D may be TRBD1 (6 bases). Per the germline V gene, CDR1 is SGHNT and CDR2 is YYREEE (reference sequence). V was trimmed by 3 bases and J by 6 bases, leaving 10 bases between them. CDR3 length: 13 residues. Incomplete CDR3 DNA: TGTGCCAGCAGCTGGGACAAAGCTCAGCCC. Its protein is CASSWDKAQP. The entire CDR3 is CASSWDKAQPQHF. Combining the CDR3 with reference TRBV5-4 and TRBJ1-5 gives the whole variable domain ETGVTQSPTHLIKTRGQQVTLRCSSQSGHNTVSWYQQALGQGPQFIFQYYREEENGRGNFPPRFSGLQFPNYSSELNVNALELDDSALYLCASSWDKAQPQHFGDGTRLSIL.

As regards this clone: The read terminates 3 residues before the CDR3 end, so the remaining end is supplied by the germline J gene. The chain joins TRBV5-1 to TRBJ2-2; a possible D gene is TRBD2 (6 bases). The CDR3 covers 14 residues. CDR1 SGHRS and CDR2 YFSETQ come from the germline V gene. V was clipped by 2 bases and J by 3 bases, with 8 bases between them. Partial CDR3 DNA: TGCGCCAGCAGCTTCTCGGGGGACACCGGGGAG. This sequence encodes CASSFSGDTGE. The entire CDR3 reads CASSFSGDTGELFF. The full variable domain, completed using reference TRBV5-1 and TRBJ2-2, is KAGVTQTPRYLIKTRGQQVTLSCSPISGHRSVSWYQQTPGQGLQFLFEYFSETQRNKGNFPGRFSGRQFSNSRSEMNVSTLELGDSALYLCASSFSGDTGELFFGEGSRLTVL.

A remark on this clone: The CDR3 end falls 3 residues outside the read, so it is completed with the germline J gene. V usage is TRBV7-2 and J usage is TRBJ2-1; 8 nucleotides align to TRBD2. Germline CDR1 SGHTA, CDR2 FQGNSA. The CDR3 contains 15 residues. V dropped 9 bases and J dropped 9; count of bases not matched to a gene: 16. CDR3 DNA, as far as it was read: TGTGCCAGTTTGGCGGGTCGGGGGGGCGGCGGTGAG. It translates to CASLAGRGGGGE. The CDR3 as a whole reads CASLAGRGGGGEQFF.

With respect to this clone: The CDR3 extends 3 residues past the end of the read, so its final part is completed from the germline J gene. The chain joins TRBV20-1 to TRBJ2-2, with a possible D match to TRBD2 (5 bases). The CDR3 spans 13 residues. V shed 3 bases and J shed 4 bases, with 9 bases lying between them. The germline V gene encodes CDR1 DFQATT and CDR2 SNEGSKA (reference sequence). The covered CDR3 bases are TGCAGTGCTAGGGTCCGGGGCACCGGGGAG. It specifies CSARVRGTGE. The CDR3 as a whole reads CSARVRGTGELFF.

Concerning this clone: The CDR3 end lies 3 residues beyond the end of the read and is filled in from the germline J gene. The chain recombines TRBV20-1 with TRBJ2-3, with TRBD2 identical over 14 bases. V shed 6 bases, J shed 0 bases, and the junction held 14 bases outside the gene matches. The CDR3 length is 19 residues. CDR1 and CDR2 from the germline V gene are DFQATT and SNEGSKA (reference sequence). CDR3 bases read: TGCAGTGCGGTACCCGGACTAGCGGGAGGCGCCCTTAGCACAGATACG. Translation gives CSAVPGLAGGALSTDT. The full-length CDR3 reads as CSAVPGLAGGALSTDTQYF.

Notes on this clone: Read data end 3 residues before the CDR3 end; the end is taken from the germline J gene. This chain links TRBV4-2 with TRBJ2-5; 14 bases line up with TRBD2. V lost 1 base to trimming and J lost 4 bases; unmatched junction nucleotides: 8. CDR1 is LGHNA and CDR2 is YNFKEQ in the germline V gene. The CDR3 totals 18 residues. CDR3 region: CASSQAGLAGVAGETQYF. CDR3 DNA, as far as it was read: TGTGCCAGCAGCCAAGCGGGACTAGCGGGAGTGGCGGGAGAGACC.

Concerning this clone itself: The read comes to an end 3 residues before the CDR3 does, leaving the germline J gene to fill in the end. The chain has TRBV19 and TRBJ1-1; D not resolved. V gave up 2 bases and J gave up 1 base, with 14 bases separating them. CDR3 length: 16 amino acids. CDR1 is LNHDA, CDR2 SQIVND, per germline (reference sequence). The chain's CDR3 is CASSISNVGGNTEAFF. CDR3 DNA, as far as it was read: TGTGCCAGTAGTATATCTAATGTCGGCGGGAACACTGAA.

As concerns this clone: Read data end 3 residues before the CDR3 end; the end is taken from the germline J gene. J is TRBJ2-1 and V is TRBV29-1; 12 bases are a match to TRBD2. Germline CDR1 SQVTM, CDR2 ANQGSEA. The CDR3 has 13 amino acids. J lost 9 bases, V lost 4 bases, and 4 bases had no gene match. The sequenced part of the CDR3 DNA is TGCAGCGTTGGACTAGCGGGAGTAGGTGAG. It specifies CSVGLAGVGE. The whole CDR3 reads CSVGLAGVGEQFF.

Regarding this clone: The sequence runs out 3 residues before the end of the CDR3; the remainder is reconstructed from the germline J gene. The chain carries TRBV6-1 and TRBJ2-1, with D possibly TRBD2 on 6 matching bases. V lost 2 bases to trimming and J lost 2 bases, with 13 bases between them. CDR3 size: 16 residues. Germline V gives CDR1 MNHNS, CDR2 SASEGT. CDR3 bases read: TGTGCCAGCAGTGAAAATGCAGGGAGGCCCTACAATGAG. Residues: CASSENAGRPYNE. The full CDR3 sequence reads CASSENAGRPYNEQFF.

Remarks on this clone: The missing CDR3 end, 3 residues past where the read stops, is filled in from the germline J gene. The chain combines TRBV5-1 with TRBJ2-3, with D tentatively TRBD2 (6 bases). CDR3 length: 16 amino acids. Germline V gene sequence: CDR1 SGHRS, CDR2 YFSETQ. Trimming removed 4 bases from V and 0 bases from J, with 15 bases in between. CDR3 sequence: CASSAGIDLSTDTQYF. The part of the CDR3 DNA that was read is TGCGCCAGCAGCGCGGGAATAGACCTGAGCACAGATACG.

The CDR3 here is CASSLPGTYYNEQFF. The sequenced part of the CDR3 DNA is TGTGCCAGCAGCTTACCCGGGACTTACTACAATGAG. The chain joins TRBV11-2 to TRBJ2-1; perhaps TRBD2 as D (6 bases). The read comes to an end 3 residues before the CDR3 does, leaving the germline J gene to fill in the end. Trimming pared 2 bases from V and 3 bases from J, leaving 11 bases between. Germline assignment: CDR1 SGHAT and CDR2 FQNNGV. This CDR3 has 15 residues.

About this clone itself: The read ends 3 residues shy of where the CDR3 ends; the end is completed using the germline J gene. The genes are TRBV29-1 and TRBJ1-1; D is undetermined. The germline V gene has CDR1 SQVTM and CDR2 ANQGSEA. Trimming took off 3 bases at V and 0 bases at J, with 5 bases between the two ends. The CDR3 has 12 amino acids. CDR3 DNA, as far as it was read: TGCAGCGTTGATTCGGTGAACACTGAA. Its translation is CSVDSVNTE. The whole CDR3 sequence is CSVDSVNTEAFF.

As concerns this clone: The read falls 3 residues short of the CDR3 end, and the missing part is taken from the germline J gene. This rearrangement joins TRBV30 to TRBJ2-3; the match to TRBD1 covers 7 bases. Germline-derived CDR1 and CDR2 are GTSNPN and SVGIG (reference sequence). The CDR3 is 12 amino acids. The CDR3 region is CAWSPRQGSQYF. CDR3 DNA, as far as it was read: TGTGCCTGGAGTCCCAGACAGGGTTCG.

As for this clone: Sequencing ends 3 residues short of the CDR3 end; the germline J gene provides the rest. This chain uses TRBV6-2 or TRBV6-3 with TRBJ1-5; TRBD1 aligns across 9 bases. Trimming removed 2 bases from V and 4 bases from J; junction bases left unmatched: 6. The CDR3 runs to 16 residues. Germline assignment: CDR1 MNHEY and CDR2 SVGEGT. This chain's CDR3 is CASSYKRGQGNQPQHF. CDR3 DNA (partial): TGTGCCAGCAGTTACAAGAGGGGACAGGGTAATCAGCCC.

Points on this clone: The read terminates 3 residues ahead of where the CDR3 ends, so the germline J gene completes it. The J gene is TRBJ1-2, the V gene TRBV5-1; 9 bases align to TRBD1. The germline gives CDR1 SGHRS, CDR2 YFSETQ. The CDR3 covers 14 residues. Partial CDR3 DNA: TGCGCCAGCAGCTTGGAGGGACAGGGCCCCCCC. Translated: CASSLEGQGPP. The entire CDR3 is CASSLEGQGPPYTF.

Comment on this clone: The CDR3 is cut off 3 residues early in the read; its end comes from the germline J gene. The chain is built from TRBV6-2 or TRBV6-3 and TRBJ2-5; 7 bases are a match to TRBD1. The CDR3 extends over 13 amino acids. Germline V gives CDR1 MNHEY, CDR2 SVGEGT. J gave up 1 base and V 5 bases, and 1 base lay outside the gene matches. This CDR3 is CASSRDSQETQYF. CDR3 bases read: TGTGCCAGCAGTCGGGACAGCCAAGAGACC.

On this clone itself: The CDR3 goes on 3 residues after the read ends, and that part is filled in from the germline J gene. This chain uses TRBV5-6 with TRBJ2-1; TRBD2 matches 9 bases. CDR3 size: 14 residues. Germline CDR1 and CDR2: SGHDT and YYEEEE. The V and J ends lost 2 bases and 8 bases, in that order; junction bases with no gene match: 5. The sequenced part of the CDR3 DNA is TGTGCCAGCAGCTTTTTAGCGGGAGTCCATGAG. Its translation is CASSFLAGVHE. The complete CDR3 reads CASSFLAGVHEQFF.

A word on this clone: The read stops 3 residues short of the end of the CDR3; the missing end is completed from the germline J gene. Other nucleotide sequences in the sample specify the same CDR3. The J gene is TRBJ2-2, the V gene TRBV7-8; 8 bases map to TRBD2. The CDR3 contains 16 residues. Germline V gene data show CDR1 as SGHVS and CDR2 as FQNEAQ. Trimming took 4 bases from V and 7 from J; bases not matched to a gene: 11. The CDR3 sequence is CASSSTTRAGGGELFF. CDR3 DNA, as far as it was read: TGTGCCAGCAGCTCCACCACACGGGCGGGAGGCGGGGAG.

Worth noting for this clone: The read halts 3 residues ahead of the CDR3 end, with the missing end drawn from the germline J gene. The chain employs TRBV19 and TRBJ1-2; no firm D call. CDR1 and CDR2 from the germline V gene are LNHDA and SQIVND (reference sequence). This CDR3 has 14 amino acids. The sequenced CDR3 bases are TGTGCCAGTAGTATAAGAGCCTCAAACTACGAC. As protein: CASSIRASNYD. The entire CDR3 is CASSIRASNYDYTF.

The part of the CDR3 DNA that was read is TGTGCCAGTAGTATAGGTATAGTCTACGAG. Protein product: CASSIGIVYE. The whole CDR3 sequence reads CASSIGIVYEQYF. This chain uses TRBV19 with TRBJ2-7, with no clear D. The read gets to within 3 residues of the CDR3 end, and the germline J gene fills in the rest. Germline V gives CDR1 LNHDA, CDR2 SQIVND (reference sequence). The germline V and J ends were trimmed by 1 base and 3 bases, with 7 bases remaining between them. The CDR3 is 13 residues long. The whole variable domain, remainder taken from reference TRBV19 and TRBJ2-7, is DGGITQSPKYLFRKEGQNVTLSCEQNLNHDAMYWYRQDPGQGLRLIYYSQIVNDFQKGDIAEGYSVSREKKESFPLTVTSAQKNPTAFYLCASSIGIVYEQYFGPGTRLTVT.

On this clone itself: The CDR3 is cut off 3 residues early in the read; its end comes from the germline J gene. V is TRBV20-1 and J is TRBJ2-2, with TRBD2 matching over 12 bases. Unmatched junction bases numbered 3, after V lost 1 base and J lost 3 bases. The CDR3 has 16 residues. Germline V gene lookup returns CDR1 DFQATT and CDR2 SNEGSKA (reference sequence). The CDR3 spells CSARAASGGDTGELFF. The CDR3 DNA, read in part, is TGCAGTGCTAGAGCGGCTAGCGGGGGGGACACCGGGGAG.

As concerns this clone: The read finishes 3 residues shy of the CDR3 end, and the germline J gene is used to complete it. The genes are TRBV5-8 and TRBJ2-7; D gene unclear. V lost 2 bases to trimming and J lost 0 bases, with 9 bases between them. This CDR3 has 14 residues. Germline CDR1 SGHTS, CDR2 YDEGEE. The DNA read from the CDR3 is TGTGCCAGCAGCTTTTCAGACACCTCCTACGAG. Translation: CASSFSDTSYE. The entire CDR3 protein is CASSFSDTSYEQYF.